The 6 T cell receptor beta chains reported below all come from one sample, sequenced in a study of PD-1 blockade in classical Hodgkin lymphoma. Time point indicated: newly diagnosed, previously untreated cHL patient sample. Generated by immunoSEQ multiplex PCR, the TCRdb table keeps only in-frame clones and is missing some. The table lists some 70,000 clones, 93% of them singletons. The specimen was peripheral blood mononuclear cells (PBMCs). The origin of the receptors is a human donor with classical Hodgkin lymphoma.

J is TRBJ2-7 and V is TRBV11-2, with 9 bases that match TRBD1. CDR1 SGHAT and CDR2 FQNNGV come from the germline V gene. There are 15 residues in the CDR3. Trimming took 4 bases from V and 3 from J; bases not matched to a gene: 7. Here the CDR3 DNA reads TGTGCCAGCAGCTCCCCCGGGACAGGGAGCTACGAGCAGTACTTC. It is translated as CASSSPGTGSYEQYF.

The chain carries TRBV28 and TRBJ1-5, with D maybe TRBD1 (5 bases). The CDR3 sequence is 14 residues long. V lost 6 bases and J 1 base, leaving 10 bases between the germline ends. In germline, CDR1 is MDHEN, CDR2 SYDVKM. The CDR3 spells CASRGGGSNQPQHF. The CDR3 nucleotides are TGTGCCAGCAGAGGCGGGGGAAGCAATCAGCCCCAGCATTTT.

The chain carries TRBV19 and TRBJ2-3; D uncertain. V was shortened by 6 bases and J by 6 bases, with 13 bases between the two germline ends. Germline V gene data show CDR1 as LNHDA and CDR2 as SQIVND (reference sequence). CDR3 length: 13 amino acids. The CDR3, as DNA: TGTGCCAGTAGCATGATTATGCGGGATACGCAGTATTTT. Translated: CASSMIMRDTQYF.

The chain joins TRBV7-2 to TRBJ1-6, with D unclear. The CDR3 consists of 14 residues. The V end lost 0 bases, the J end lost 10 bases, and 10 bases lay between the germline ends. CDR1 SGHTA and CDR2 FQGNSA come from the germline V gene. CDR3 nucleotide sequence: TGTGCCAGCAGCTTAGCGCTCCTAATCTCACCCCTCCACTTT. Translating it yields CASSLALLISPLHF. The whole variable domain, remainder taken from reference TRBV7-2 and TRBJ1-6, is GAGVSQSPSNKVTEKGKDVELRCDPISGHTALYWYRQSLGQGLEFLIYFQGNSAPDKSGLPSDRFSAERTGGSVSTLTIQRTQQEDSAVYLCASSLALLISPLHFGNGTRLTVT.

The rearrangement uses TRBV18 and TRBJ2-2; D call uncertain. V lost 3 bases, J lost 6 bases, and 11 bases lay in between. There are 14 residues in the CDR3. Germline V gene data show CDR1 as KGHSH and CDR2 as LQKENI. CDR3 nucleotides: TGTGCCAGCTCACCTCAGGTTCCGGCCGGGGAGCTGTTTTTT. Its translation: CASSPQVPAGELFF.

This clone showed up just once. This CDR3 reads CASSPRLTGGLVDTEAFF. The CDR3 DNA is TGTGCCAGCTCACCACGGTTGACAGGGGGTCTGGTGGACACTGAAGCTTTCTTT. J is TRBJ1-1 and V is TRBV18, with TRBD1 matching 9 bases. CDR1 and CDR2 from the germline V gene are KGHSH and LQKENI. CDR3 length: 18 residues. The J segment lost 3 bases and the V segment lost 1 base, leaving 12 bases of the junction unmatched.